This note documents a single T cell receptor beta chain sequence. This sample was included in a study of blood T cell repertoires in COVID-19. Across the whole study: Two negative PCRs, clearance, or symptom resolution had been documented for recovered Cohort 3 donors. From T cells, B-cell-depleted T cells, or PBMCs came the material, which was cDNA or gDNA.

Study members were between about 18 and 90 years old and lived in approximately 25 US regions. Source study methods: Estimated nucleated cell counts came from reference gene primer amplification. Profiled with immunoSEQ multiplex PCR; TCRdb holds only in-frame clones, not every one. V and J calls and clone size come straight from that table; D and trimming were deduced from the DNA. Found here are roughly 200,000 clones, around 87% of them singletons; the top ten hold roughly 7.2%. This receptor was obtained from a man aged 25 to 45 in a cohort exposed to, infected with or recovered from COVID-19 (not recorded which). The specimen sequenced was PBMCs or T cells enriched from blood (not recorded which).

The CDR3 here is CSVVVAGAGGGVSTDTQYF. DNA of the CDR3: TGCAGCGTTGTGGTGGCGGGAGCGGGAGGTGGGGTAAGCACAGATACGCAGTATTTT. This chain joins TRBV29-1 and TRBJ2-3; TRBD2 matches 9 bases. This CDR3 comprises 19 residues. Trimming cost V 4 bases and J 0 bases; bases outside gene matches: 17. Germline values: CDR1 SQVTM, CDR2 ANQGSEA.